The rows below give T cell receptor beta chains drawn from one sample of a study of T cell repertoires in cytomegalovirus infection. TCRdb analysed the reads with MiXCR anew, one entry per CDR3 protein. Here the sample spans more than 250,000 distinct CDR3 sequences, roughly an eighth being singletons. Sequenced material: PBMCs. These receptors came from a human donor in good health (CMV status not recorded). Some clones in this sample may be carry-over from other donors' samples. The CDR3 runs from the conserved cysteine through the conserved F or W. The order of the fields is CDR3 length, V gene, clone size, D gene, J gene, CDR3 DNA, CDR3 protein. A D gene is named only where the DNA matches it firmly. Size values are once, few and many counts, or a class for expanded clones, and some rows have none.

>13|TRBV12-3/TRBV12-4|many|NA|TRBJ1-1
TGTGCCAGCAGGGACAGCATGAACACTGAAGCTTTCTTT
CASRDSMNTEAFF
>14|TRBV7-2|many|TRBD1|TRBJ1-2
TGTGCCAGCAGCCCCGGACAGGGTGAATATGGCTACACCTTC
CASSPGQGEYGYTF
>12|TRBV7-2|many|NA|TRBJ2-1
TGTGCCAGCAGCCCGGGCGTAGGTGAGCAGTTCTTC
CASSPGVGEQFF
>15|TRBV19|few|NA|TRBJ1-2
TGTGCCAGTAGTCCCCTCCGGGACTTCCCAAGGGGCTACACCTTC
CASSPLRDFPRGYTF
>16|TRBV28|NA|NA|TRBJ2-2
TGTGCCAGCAGTTTTCTCTTAGCTGAGAACACCGGGGAGCTGTTTTTT
CASSFLLAENTGELFF
>12|TRBV28|NA|NA|TRBJ1-5
TGTGCCAGCAGTTTGGCAATCCAGCCCCAGCATTTT
CASSLAIQPQHF
>14|TRBV20-1|NA|NA|TRBJ1-4
TGCAGTGCTAGGCCGTCCGCAACTAATGAAAAACTGTTTTTT
CSARPSATNEKLFF
>15|TRBV28|NA|NA|TRBJ1-5
TGTGCCAGCAGTTCTTTGCAGGGCATGGGTCAGCCCCAGCATTTT
CASSSLQGMGQPQHF
>14|TRBV4-1|few|NA|TRBJ2-5
TGCGCCAGCAGCCAAGAGGACAGCCGGAGGACCCAGTACTTC
CASSQEDSRRTQYF
>14|TRBV29-1|NA|NA|TRBJ1-1
TGCAGCGTACACCTAGGGACCTTTCACACTGAAGCTTTCTTT
CSVHLGTFHTEAFF
>18|TRBV10-3|few|NA|TRBJ2-5
TGTGCCATCAGTGGACAGGGACGCGGGGGCAGTCGTCAAGAGACCCAGTACTTC
CAISGQGRGGSRQETQYF
>16|TRBV20-1|few|TRBD2|TRBJ2-2
TGCAGTGCTAGAGATCTAGCGGGAGCAGGCACCGGGGAGCTGTTTTTT
CSARDLAGAGTGELFF
>18|TRBV7-2|many|TRBD1|TRBJ2-2
TGTGCCAGCAGCTTGGATCCGGGACAGGGGTTGGGGACCGGGGAGCTGTTTTTT
CASSLDPGQGLGTGELFF
>12|TRBV3-1|NA|NA|TRBJ2-1
TGTGCCAGCACCACGGTGGGGGATGAGCAGTTCTTC
CASTTVGDEQFF
>15|TRBV7-2|many|NA|TRBJ2-2
TGTGCCAGCAGCTTAGCCCTGCGGGACACCGGGGAGCTGTTTTTT
CASSLALRDTGELFF
>14|TRBV7-2|many|TRBD2|TRBJ2-1
TGTGCCAGCAGCCAGACTAGCGGGAGACCCTACGTGTTCTTC
CASSQTSGRPYVFF
>15|TRBV7-8|many|NA|TRBJ2-7
TGTGCCAGCAGCTCAGAGCCAGGGAGCCCCTACGAGCAGTACTTC
CASSSEPGSPYEQYF
>15|TRBV28|NA|TRBD2|TRBJ2-1
TGTGCCACTTCCGGTGGGGGGACTACCTACAATGAGCAGTTCTTC
CATSGGGTTYNEQFF
>15|TRBV7-2|many|NA|TRBJ2-7
TGTGCCAGCAGCTTAGGTGGGACACCTTCCTACGAGCAGTACTTC
CASSLGGTPSYEQYF
>12|TRBV10-3|NA|NA|TRBJ2-1
TGTGCCATCAATCTAGATAACAATGAGCAGTTCTTC
CAINLDNNEQFF
>12|TRBV4-3|many|NA|TRBJ2-1
TGCGCCAGCAGCCAAGTCGGCCAGGCCCATTTCTTC
CASSQVGQAHFF
>14|TRBV28|NA|NA|TRBJ2-1
TGTGCCAGCGACTCGGACAGATCCTACAATGAGCAGTTCTTC
CASDSDRSYNEQFF
>14|TRBV15|many|TRBD1|TRBJ1-1
TGTGCCACCGCCCTAAAAGACAGGGTTTCTGAAGCTTTCTTT
CATALKDRVSEAFF
>15|TRBV5-1|NA|TRBD1|TRBJ2-3
TGCGCCAGCAGCTCCACAGGGGGTAGCACAGATACGCAGTATTTT
CASSSTGGSTDTQYF
>15|TRBV5-6|few|NA|TRBJ1-4
TGTGCCAGCAGCGCCTTAGGCCCGAAAAATGAAAAACTGTTTTTT
CASSALGPKNEKLFF
>15|TRBV11-2|many|NA|TRBJ1-2
TGTGCCAGCAGTCCAGGACAGTTCATCTCTTATGGCTACACCTTC
CASSPGQFISYGYTF
>13|TRBV7-2|NA|NA|TRBJ2-7
TGTGCCACCTCAAGCCCCGGTTATTACGAGCAGTACTTC
CATSSPGYYEQYF
>16|TRBV7-3|many|NA|TRBJ2-1
TGTGCCAGCAGCTTAACTCCAGCCCTCTCCTACAATGAGCAGTTCTTC
CASSLTPALSYNEQFF
>17|TRBV7-9|many|NA|TRBJ2-7
TGTGCCAGCAGCTCCCTACCCCCTGGGGAACTCGGCAACGAGCAGTACTTC
CASSSLPPGELGNEQYF